This T cell receptor (beta chain) was recorded in a study of siplizumab effects on memory and regulatory T cells. Notes on this clone: What it binds is not known.

Sequencing was performed with immunoSEQ multiplex PCR; in TCRdb, only in-frame clones are kept and a portion is missing. The table has approximately 100,000 clones, about 90% seen once. CDR3 length: 12 amino acids. V was trimmed by 6 bases and J by 7 bases, leaving 9 bases between them. The germline V gene encodes CDR1 SNHLY and CDR2 FYNNEI. Study results and limitations: On average, under 70% of mappable alloreactive CD4+ clones were Treg-derived under siplizumab, against about 30% in controls. Only a minor fraction of alloreactive clones mapped to unstimulated subsets. Under siplizumab, alloreactive sequences traced to unstimulated CD4+ memory cells were significantly reduced. Naive or memory phenotype assignment was not possible for roughly 75-95% of proliferating CD4+ or CD8+ clones.

The sequencing input was CD4+ T cells sorted from blood. The receptor was derived from a human donor in good health. Some clones in this sample may be carry-over from other donors' samples. This chain links TRBV2 with TRBJ2-2, with a tentative D call TRBD1 (5 bases). The CDR3 bases are TGTGCCAGCAGCTCCCAGGGCGGGGAGCTGTTTTTT. It specifies CASSSQGGELFF.